The 20 T cell receptor beta chains presented below share a single source sample, sequenced in a study of shared clonotypes between healthy human individuals. CD45RO-negative, CCR7-positively selected cells formed the naive CD8 fraction, excluding terminally differentiated effector memory CD45RA+ cells. Generated by immunoSEQ multiplex PCR, the TCRdb table keeps only in-frame clones and is missing some. The data contain about 2.2 million clones, around 95% of them seen just once; the ten biggest clones take up roughly 1.7%. Sequenced: naive CD8+ T cells from PBMCs. Receptor source: a man aged 18 to 35 in good health. Some clones in this sample may be carry-over from other donors' samples.

With respect to this clone: The same CDR3 arises from other DNA sequences in this sample as well. The chain combines TRBV7-7 with TRBJ2-5; possible D gene TRBD2, 6 bases. The ends were cut back, 1 base at V and 5 bases at J, with 8 bases in the middle. Germline V gene sequence: CDR1 SSHAT, CDR2 FNYEAQ (reference sequence). The CDR3 consists of 13 residues. The CDR3 sequence: CASSLVGGETQYF. The CDR3 DNA reads TGTGCCAGCAGCTTAGTTGGGGGGGAGACCCAGTACTTC.

In regard to this clone: Distinct nucleotide sequences in the sample also encode this CDR3. The chain recombines TRBV27 with TRBJ2-7; 7 bases are a match to TRBD1. V lost 0 bases to trimming and J lost 0 bases; unmatched junction nucleotides: 5. The CDR3 has 16 residues. From germline, CDR1 is MNHEY and CDR2 SMNVEV (reference sequence). CDR3 in amino acids: CASSLSPGTASYEQYF. Here the CDR3 DNA reads TGTGCCAGCAGTTTATCGCCCGGGACAGCCTCCTACGAGCAGTACTTC.

The chain is built from TRBV4-1 and TRBJ2-2; maybe TRBD2 (6 bases). This CDR3 is 16 amino acids long. V lost 0 bases, J lost 6 bases, and 14 bases lay in between. CDR1 is MGHRA, CDR2 YSYEKL, per germline. DNA for the CDR3: TGCGCCAGCAGCCAAGATTGGACCCTAGCGCCCGGGGAGCTGTTTTTT. Translating it yields CASSQDWTLAPGELFF.

V and J are TRBV9 and TRBJ2-2; D might be TRBD1 (9 bases). This CDR3 has 17 amino acids. Trimming shortened V by 4 bases and J by 3 bases, and 19 bases separated the two germline ends. Germline V gene lookup returns CDR1 SGDLS and CDR2 YYNGEE. CDR3 in DNA: TGTGCCAGCAGCCACGGGAGGGACAGGGCCGACACCGGGGAGCTGTTTTTT. Its protein is CASSHGRDRADTGELFF.

This clone showed up just once. The sample carries other DNA sequences with the same CDR3. The CDR3 nucleotides read TGTGCCAGCAGCCAAGATCGGCTAGCGGGAAATGAGCAGTTCTTC. Protein: CASSQDRLAGNEQFF. The rearrangement joins TRBV14 to TRBJ2-1, with 9 bases identical to TRBD2. V dropped 0 bases and J dropped 7; count of bases not matched to a gene: 4. The CDR3 consists of 15 residues. Germline V lookup: CDR1 SGHDN, CDR2 FVKESK.

The chain uses TRBV5-3 and TRBJ1-6; a possible D gene is TRBD1 (5 bases). TRBV5-3 is an open reading frame, and its role is uncertain. This CDR3 has 12 residues. Deletions cut 5 bases from V and 9 bases from J, with 9 bases between. Written as DNA, the CDR3 is TGTGCCAGAAGGTACAGGACTTCACCCCTCCACTTT. Translating gives CARRYRTSPLHF.

This clone was observed a single time. This chain uses TRBV7-8 with TRBJ2-5; 9 bases align to TRBD1. V was clipped by 4 bases and J by 5 bases; unmatched bases: 8. Per the germline V gene, CDR1 is SGHVS and CDR2 is FQNEAQ. The CDR3 covers 15 residues. This chain's CDR3 is CASSYWTGAMETQYF. The CDR3, as DNA: TGTGCCAGCAGCTACTGGACAGGGGCTATGGAGACCCAGTACTTC.

This chain uses TRBV28 with TRBJ1-4; D not resolved. Germline values: CDR1 MDHEN, CDR2 SYDVKM. The CDR3 is 15 residues long. V was clipped by 2 bases and J by 5 bases, with 12 bases between them. The CDR3 DNA reads as TGTGCCAGCAGTTTACAAGGTGTGAGGAATGAAAAACTGTTTTTT. It yields the protein CASSLQGVRNEKLFF.

J is TRBJ1-1 and V is TRBV5-5, with 12 bases fitting TRBD1. This CDR3 is 17 amino acids long. V was pared by 6 bases and J by 0 bases, with 9 bases of the junction left unmatched. CDR1 is SGHKS and CDR2 is YYEKEE in the germline V gene (reference sequence). The DNA of the CDR3 is TGTGCCAGCATCACGAGGGACAGGGGGCCTATGAACACTGAAGCTTTCTTT. Amino acids: CASITRDRGPMNTEAFF.

The chain employs TRBV25-1 and TRBJ1-2, with D possibly TRBD1 on 5 matching bases. Germline-derived CDR1 and CDR2 are MGHDK and SYGVNS. This CDR3 is built from 14 residues. With 2 bases removed from V and 7 bases from J, the gap between germline ends came to 14 bases. Here the CDR3 DNA reads TGTGCCAGCAGTGAACAGGGTATTCTAGGTGGCTACACCTTC. Amino acid sequence: CASSEQGILGGYTF.

This sequence joins TRBV7-6 and TRBJ2-3; 8 bases are shared with TRBD2. The CDR3 sequence is 17 residues long. CDR1 is SGHVS and CDR2 is FNYEAQ in the germline V gene. Trimming took 1 base from V and 0 from J; bases not matched to a gene: 6. Here the CDR3 reads CASSLVSGLASTDTQYF. As DNA, the CDR3 is TGTGCCAGCAGCTTAGTTTCCGGACTAGCAAGCACAGATACGCAGTATTTT.

CDR3 loop: CASSEAPFAVRNEQFF. Written as DNA, the CDR3 is TGTGCCAGCAGTGAAGCGCCTTTTGCGGTGCGGAATGAGCAGTTCTTC. This chain connects TRBV2 to TRBJ2-1; D unclear. Trimming left V 0 bases short and J 7 bases short, with 16 bases between. There are 16 residues in the CDR3. The germline V gene has CDR1 SNHLY and CDR2 FYNNEI.

This clone was seen only once. This chain joins TRBV28 and TRBJ2-7, with a possible D match to TRBD1 (5 bases). Germline V gives CDR1 MDHEN, CDR2 SYDVKM. The length of the CDR3 is 16 residues. The germline V and J ends were trimmed by 4 bases and 4 bases, with 20 bases remaining between them. The CDR3 region has the DNA TGTGCCAGCAGTTCGGAGCATCAGGGATCCCTGTACGAGCAGTACTTC. It translates to CASSSEHQGSLYEQYF.

Turning to this clone: This sample also contains other DNA sequences that code for the same CDR3. The chain is built from TRBV9 and TRBJ2-7, with D uncertain. The CDR3 length is 15 residues. The V end lost 3 bases, the J end lost 0 bases, and 13 bases lay between the germline ends. CDR1 SGDLS and CDR2 YYNGEE come from the germline V gene. The CDR3 coding sequence is TGTGCCAGCAGCGCAGGCGGCGGTAGCTCCTACGAGCAGTACTTC. The encoded protein is CASSAGGGSSYEQYF.

The chain combines TRBV10-2 with TRBJ2-1, with TRBD2 identical over 16 bases. V dropped 3 bases and J dropped 9; count of bases not matched to a gene: 14. Germline lookup yields CDR1 WSHSY and CDR2 SAAADI. The CDR3 has 19 residues. The CDR3 region has the DNA TGCGCCAGCAGTGAATCCAGCGGGACTAGCGGGAGGGCCCTCGGTGAGCAGTTCTTC. This codes for CASSESSGTSGRALGEQFF.

The chain recombines TRBV28 with TRBJ2-1, with TRBD2 matching over 8 bases. Per the germline V gene, CDR1 is MDHEN and CDR2 is SYDVKM. V was clipped by 7 bases and J by 1 base; unmatched bases: 3. The CDR3 sequence is 14 residues long. For the CDR3, the DNA is TGTGCCAGCAAGAGCGGGAGTTCCTACAATGAGCAGTTCTTC. Translated, it gives CASKSGSSYNEQFF.

The count of this clone is one. The V gene is TRBV13, the J gene TRBJ2-2; TRBD2 agrees at 9 bases. With 7 bases clipped from V and 4 bases from J, the junction kept 7 bases outside the gene matches. The CDR3 has 15 amino acids. CDR1 is PRHDT, CDR2 FYEKMQ, per germline (reference sequence). CDR3 nucleotides: TGTGCCAGCATCATAGCGGGAGATTTCACCGGGGAGCTGTTTTTT. Its protein product is CASIIAGDFTGELFF.

V gene TRBV5-6 combines with J gene TRBJ1-2; TRBD1 agrees at 7 bases. The CDR3 sequence is 14 residues long. The germline gives CDR1 SGHDT, CDR2 YYEEEE. V shed 0 bases, J shed 7 bases, and the junction held 6 bases outside the gene matches. CDR3 region: CASSLGQGLSGYTF. CDR3 in DNA: TGTGCCAGCAGCTTGGGACAGGGTTTGAGTGGCTACACCTTC.

This chain's CDR3 is CASSNIPRPLGPLEQYF. The CDR3 bases are TGTGCCAGCAGCAACATACCGCGGCCACTCGGACCGCTCGAGCAGTACTTC. The chain couples TRBV13 to TRBJ2-7; no firm D call. CDR3 length: 17 residues. CDR1 is PRHDT and CDR2 is FYEKMQ in the germline V gene (reference sequence). V shed 5 bases and J shed 6 bases, with 26 bases lying between them. The full variable domain, in which reference TRBV13 and TRBJ2-7 provide the parts outside the CDR3, is AAGVIQSPRHLIKEKRETATLKCYPIPRHDTVYWYQQGPGQDPQFLISFYEKMQSDKGSIPDRFSAQQFSDYHSELNMSSLELGDSALYFCASSNIPRPLGPLEQYFGPGTRLTVT.

V and J are TRBV29-1 and TRBJ2-5; the D gene is possibly TRBD2 (6 bases). Judging by the DNA end, TRBJ2-7 fits better; the J call may be wrong. This CDR3 has 13 residues. Per the germline V gene, CDR1 is SQVTM and CDR2 is ANQGSEA. The CDR3 loop is CSVQGLQSYEQYF. Here the CDR3 DNA reads TGCAGTGTGCAGGGACTGCAGTCCTACGAGCAGTACTTC.